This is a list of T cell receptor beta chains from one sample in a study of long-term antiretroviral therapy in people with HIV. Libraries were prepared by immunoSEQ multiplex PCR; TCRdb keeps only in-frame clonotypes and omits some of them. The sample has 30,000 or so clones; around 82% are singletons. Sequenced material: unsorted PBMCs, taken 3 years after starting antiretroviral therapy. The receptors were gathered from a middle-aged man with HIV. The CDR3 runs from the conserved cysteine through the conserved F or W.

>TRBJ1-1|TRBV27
CASSLSAGSEAFF
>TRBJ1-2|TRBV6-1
CASSGSPQADGYTF
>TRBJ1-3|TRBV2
CASRKPSAGNTIYF
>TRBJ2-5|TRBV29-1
CSVEFQLAGPAQETQYF
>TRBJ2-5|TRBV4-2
CASSQDVGLETQYF
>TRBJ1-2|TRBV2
CASSEFRGANYGYTF
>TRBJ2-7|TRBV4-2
CASSQDSRSSYEQYF
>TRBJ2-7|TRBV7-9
CASSPRTGTYEQYF
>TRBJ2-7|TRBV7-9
CASSLEIVGPYEQYF
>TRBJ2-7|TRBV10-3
CAISSGDSYEQYF
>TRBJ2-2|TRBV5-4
CAGGYGTGELFF
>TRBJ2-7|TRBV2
CASSENRAPRPYEQYF
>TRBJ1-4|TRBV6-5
CASSYRMGTADEKLFF
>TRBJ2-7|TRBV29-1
CSVSGDRGYYEQYF
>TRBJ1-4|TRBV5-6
CASSLGPGTGYEKLFF
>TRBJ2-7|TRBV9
CASSGGAFGSEQYF
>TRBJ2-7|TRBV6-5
CASSYGTGRYEQYF
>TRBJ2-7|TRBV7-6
CASSLDQGSPYEQYF
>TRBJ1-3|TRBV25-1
CASSAFGGSGNTIYF
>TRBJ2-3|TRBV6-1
CASSEVGGGITDTQYF
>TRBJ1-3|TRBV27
CASRRVPGDTIYF
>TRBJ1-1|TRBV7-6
CASSPTENTEAFF